Each of the 14 T cell receptor beta chains below was sequenced from the same sample in a study of T cell repertoires in ileal Crohn's disease. The time point here: proximal margin of the surgical specimen (macroscopically non-inflamed). Profiling relied on immunoSEQ multiplex PCR, and the TCRdb table lists in-frame clones only, not all of them. The sample includes around 7,000 clones, around 78% of them seen just once. Sequenced material: ileal tissue. The receptors were sampled from an adult with Crohn's disease.

The chain recombines TRBV19 with TRBJ2-5; 7 nucleotides match TRBD2. Per the germline V gene, CDR1 is LNHDA and CDR2 is SQIVND (reference sequence). V gave up 2 bases and J gave up 3 bases; unmatched junction bases: 0. This CDR3 has 13 residues. Here the CDR3 reads CASSILAEETQYF. As DNA, the CDR3 is TGTGCCAGTAGTATACTAGCGGAAGAGACCCAGTACTTC.

V usage is TRBV6-1 and J usage is TRBJ2-7; D gene ambiguous. Trimming took off 0 bases at V and 4 bases at J, with 4 bases between the two ends. The CDR3 covers 12 residues. The germline gives CDR1 MNHNS, CDR2 SASEGT. CDR3 bases: TGTGCCAGCAGTGAAGCCGGATACGAGCAGTACTTC. Translating it yields CASSEAGYEQYF.

V and J are TRBV5-6 and TRBJ1-2, with 7 bases matching TRBD1. The ends lost 5 bases at V and 3 bases at J; junction bases unmatched: 13. The length of the CDR3 is 16 residues. Germline CDR1 is SGHDT and CDR2 is YYEEEE. The chain's CDR3 is CASSSLGRDSYYGYTF. CDR3 DNA sequence: TGTGCCAGCAGTTCCTTGGGTAGGGACAGCTACTATGGCTACACCTTC. Supplemented by reference TRBV5-6 and TRBJ1-2, the full variable domain reads DAGVTQSPTHLIKTRGQQVTLRCSPKSGHDTVSWYQQALGQGPQFIFQYYEEEERQRGNFPDRFSGHQFPNYSSELNVNALLLGDSALYLCASSSLGRDSYYGYTFGSGTRLTVV.

This sequence joins TRBV2 and TRBJ1-6; D remains unclear. The CDR3 totals 14 residues. Germline CDR1 SNHLY, CDR2 FYNNEI. V shed 7 bases and J shed 11 bases, with 18 bases lying between them. The CDR3 sequence is CASTDGAHLTPLHF. The CDR3 DNA sequence: TGTGCCAGCACCGACGGCGCTCACCTTACACCCCTCCACTTT.

This chain uses TRBV7-8 with TRBJ2-1; 8 bases match TRBD2. The germline V gene has CDR1 SGHVS and CDR2 FQNEAQ. The CDR3 runs 15 residues. Trimming took 2 bases from V and 7 from J; bases not matched to a gene: 7. The CDR3, as DNA: TGTGCCAGCAGCTTAACGGTAGCGGGACAAAATGAGCAGTTCTTC. Protein product: CASSLTVAGQNEQFF.

V gene TRBV7-9 combines with J gene TRBJ1-1; TRBD1 might be the D (5 bases). Trimming cost V 6 bases and J 6 bases, with 14 bases left between them. Germline assignment: CDR1 SEHNR and CDR2 FQNEAQ (reference sequence). This CDR3 contains 13 residues. The CDR3 protein is CASRSGGEAEAFF. DNA for the CDR3: TGTGCCAGCAGGTCAGGAGGGGAAGCTGAAGCTTTCTTT.

The chain combines TRBV6-4 with TRBJ2-7, with 12 bases lining up with TRBD2. The CDR3 extends over 16 amino acids. The germline CDR1 and CDR2 sequences are MRHNA and SNTAGT. Germline trimming cut 6 bases from V and 7 bases from J; bases unmatched to any gene: 13. The CDR3 region has the DNA TGTGCCAGCAGAACCCAACGGACTAGCGGGGTGTCTGAGCAGTACTTC. Translating it yields CASRTQRTSGVSEQYF.

The chain joins TRBV28 to TRBJ2-7; tentatively, D is TRBD1 (6 bases). Germline V CDR1 and CDR2: MDHEN, SYDVKM. Deletions cut 8 bases from V and 9 bases from J, with 20 bases between. This CDR3 spans 13 amino acids. The CDR3 is CASSRGGNRAQYF. The CDR3 coding sequence is TGTGCCAGCTCTCGGGGCGGCAACAGGGCGCAGTACTTC.

CDR3 nucleotides: TGTGCCAGCAGGGGACCTGGGGCTGAAGCTTTCTTT. It translates to CASRGPGAEAFF. The V gene is TRBV7-8, the J gene TRBJ1-1, with a possible D match to TRBD1 (5 bases). This CDR3 contains 12 residues. Germline values: CDR1 SGHVS, CDR2 FQNEAQ. V lost 6 bases to trimming and J lost 6 bases, with 11 bases between them.

Regarding this clone: The sample carries other DNA sequences with the same CDR3. The V gene is TRBV5-6, the J gene TRBJ2-7; unclear D gene. The CDR3 runs 12 residues. V gave up 2 bases and J gave up 1 base, with 4 bases separating them. CDR1 SGHDT and CDR2 YYEEEE come from the germline V gene. CDR3 residues: CASSLVSYEQYF. In DNA, the CDR3 is TGTGCCAGCAGCTTAGTTTCCTACGAGCAGTACTTC.

The chain recombines TRBV5-4 with TRBJ2-3; TRBD2 agrees at 12 bases. Germline V gene lookup returns CDR1 SGHNT and CDR2 YYREEE (reference sequence). The CDR3 spans 15 residues. The trim removed 5 bases at V and 5 bases at J, leaving 6 bases unmatched. The CDR3 coding sequence is TGTGCCAGCAGGCCGACTAGCGGGAGACGAGATACGCAGTATTTT. Its translation is CASRPTSGRRDTQYF.

The chain carries TRBV7-6 and TRBJ2-2; D gene ambiguous. The CDR3 covers 13 residues. Germline values: CDR1 SGHVS, CDR2 FNYEAQ. V was clipped by 0 bases and J by 9 bases, with 8 bases between them. Written as DNA, the CDR3 is TGTGCCAGCAGCTTAGCGCCCGTTCGGGAGCTGTTTTTT. Protein product: CASSLAPVRELFF.

The V and J genes are TRBV9 and TRBJ1-1; maybe TRBD1 (5 bases). Per germline, CDR1 SGDLS and CDR2 YYNGEE. The CDR3 is made up of 14 amino acids. The V end lost 0 bases, the J end lost 0 bases, and 6 bases lay between the germline ends. This CDR3 reads CASSVGGMNTEAFF. Here the CDR3 DNA reads TGTGCCAGCAGCGTAGGGGGCATGAACACTGAAGCTTTCTTT.

The V call is TRBV7-3, the J call TRBJ2-3, with 10 bases fitting TRBD2. This CDR3 has 15 amino acids. Germline lookup yields CDR1 SGHTA and CDR2 FQGTGA. The ends lost 5 bases at V and 6 bases at J; junction bases unmatched: 8. CDR3 sequence (DNA): TGTGCCAGCAGCCTAGTAGCGGGGGGTGCGGATACGCAGTATTTT. This gives the protein CASSLVAGGADTQYF.